This passage covers 12 T cell receptor beta chains from one sample sequenced in a study. Via MiXCR, TCRdb re-called the RT-PCR reads, giving one row per CDR3 protein. The sample shows about 680,000 distinct CDR3 sequences, 14% of them seen only once. Specimen: memory CD4+ T cells from blood. These receptors were taken from a female donor in good health, serving as a healthy control.

In its sample, this clonotype was seen a few times. V usage is TRBV4-2 and J usage is TRBJ1-2; 7 nucleotides agree with TRBD1. The CDR3 contains 14 residues. Germline lookup yields CDR1 LGHNA and CDR2 YNFKEQ. Trimming took 1 base from V and 7 from J; bases not matched to a gene: 6. CDR3 sequence (DNA): TGTGCCAGCAGCCAAGTGTCTGAGGGGGCTGGCTACACCTTC. Protein product: CASSQVSEGAGYTF.

This rearrangement joins TRBV19 to TRBJ1-4; no clear D gene. CDR1 is LNHDA, CDR2 SQIVND, per germline (reference sequence). The CDR3 has 14 residues. With 5 bases removed from V and 6 bases from J, the gap between germline ends came to 13 bases. CDR3 coding DNA: TGTGCCAGTAGTCCCGGAGGGTGGGATGAAAAACTGTTTTTT. Its protein product is CASSPGGWDEKLFF.

This clonotype came up many times. V usage is TRBV7-2 and J usage is TRBJ2-5; 7 nucleotides align to TRBD1. V shed 7 bases and J 0 bases; nucleotides not matched to a gene: 5. The CDR3 runs to 14 residues. CDR1 is SGHTA, CDR2 FQGNSA, per germline. This CDR3 reads CASKQGQNQETQYF. The DNA for the CDR3 is TGTGCCAGCAAACAGGGACAGAACCAAGAGACCCAGTACTTC.

This clonotype appeared many times. V usage is TRBV20-1 and J usage is TRBJ1-2; D not certain. V lost 1 base and J lost 14, with 20 bases in between. The CDR3 is made up of 13 amino acids. CDR1 and CDR2 (germline): DFQATT, SNEGSKA (reference sequence). CDR3 loop: CSARAPGALVGTF. CDR3 bases: TGCAGTGCTAGAGCCCCCGGCGCCCTTGTAGGGACCTTC.

The chain is built from TRBV4-1 and TRBJ1-6; D is uncertain. Germline CDR1 reads MGHRA; CDR2 reads YSYEKL. V lost 1 base to trimming and J lost 1 base, with 5 bases between them. CDR3 length: 15 residues. The CDR3 bases are TGCGCCAGCAGCCAAGGACAATCCTATAATTCACCCCTCCACTTT. Encoded protein: CASSQGQSYNSPLHF.

This clonotype was seen a few times. The V gene is TRBV5-1, the J gene TRBJ2-1, with TRBD2 identical over 10 bases. CDR1 SGHRS and CDR2 YFSETQ come from the germline V gene. V shed 5 bases and J 4 bases; nucleotides not matched to a gene: 3. The CDR3 spans 14 residues. The CDR3 sequence: CASRGTSEYNEQFF. The CDR3 region has the DNA TGCGCCAGCAGGGGGACTAGCGAGTACAATGAGCAGTTCTTC.

This clonotype was seen many times. As DNA, the CDR3 is TGTGCCAGCAGTTACCTCGGGCGGGGGACAGATACGCAGTATTTT. Amino acids: CASSYLGRGTDTQYF. The J gene is TRBJ2-3, the V gene TRBV6-5; the match to TRBD2 covers 7 bases. V was pared by 2 bases and J by 3 bases, with 5 bases of the junction left unmatched. This CDR3 is built from 15 residues. Germline values: CDR1 MNHEY, CDR2 SVGAGI.

This clonotype came up many times. The CDR3 reads CASSLSVASYNEQFF. In DNA, the CDR3 is TGTGCCAGCAGCTTATCCGTTGCGTCCTACAATGAGCAGTTCTTC. V and J are TRBV7-9 and TRBJ2-1, with D unclear. This CDR3 region has 15 residues. The V gene lost 2 bases and the J gene lost 1 base, with 9 bases spanning the gap. CDR1 and CDR2 (germline): SEHNR, FQNEAQ (reference sequence).

This clonotype has only a few counts. This chain joins TRBV4-2 and TRBJ2-1, with 10 positions matching TRBD2. The V gene end was trimmed by 0 bases and the J gene end by 0 bases; junction bases not matched to a gene: 5. Germline V lookup: CDR1 LGHNA, CDR2 YNFKEQ. This CDR3 is 18 amino acids long. Here the CDR3 reads CASSQDHSGGVSYNEQFF. CDR3 in DNA: TGTGCCAGCAGCCAAGACCACAGCGGGGGGGTCTCCTACAATGAGCAGTTCTTC.

This clonotype was seen a few times. CDR3 sequence: CASRGLGVGANVLTF. The CDR3 bases are TGTGCCAGCAGAGGCCTAGGGGTTGGGGCCAACGTCCTGACTTTC. V gene TRBV27 combines with J gene TRBJ2-6; perhaps TRBD1 as D (5 bases). The V end lost 6 bases, the J end lost 3 bases, and 12 bases lay between the germline ends. CDR3 length: 15 residues. Germline V CDR1 and CDR2: MNHEY, SMNVEV (reference sequence).

V usage is TRBV10-3 and J usage is TRBJ1-5; D is perhaps TRBD1 (6 bases). Trimming took 10 bases from V and 4 from J, leaving 14 bases between them. This CDR3 is built from 13 residues. The V gene's germline CDR1 is ENHRY and CDR2 SYGVKD. The CDR3 is CATNREANQPQHF. The CDR3 DNA follows: TGTGCCACCAACAGGGAAGCGAATCAGCCCCAGCATTTT.

This clonotype was observed a handful of times. The chain has TRBV20-1 and TRBJ2-7, with TRBD2 matching 12 bases. The germline V gene has CDR1 DFQATT and CDR2 SNEGSKA (reference sequence). Trimming removed 5 bases from V and 0 bases from J; junction bases left unmatched: 8. The CDR3 consists of 16 residues. The CDR3 DNA is TGCAGTGCTTTTCCCTCGACTAGCGGGAGCTCCTACGAGCAGTACTTC. As protein: CSAFPSTSGSSYEQYF.